This T cell receptor (beta chain) was sequenced during a study of blood T cell repertoires in COVID-19. Clones were sequenced by immunoSEQ multiplex PCR, and TCRdb holds only the in-frame ones, with some missing. Among about 240,000 clones listed, around 83% were seen once. The germline V gene has CDR1 SQVTM and CDR2 ANQGSEA. V shed 3 bases and J 2 bases; nucleotides not matched to a gene: 4. The CDR3 sequence is 14 residues long. The sequenced sample was peripheral blood. This sequence joins TRBV29-1 and TRBJ2-1; 7 nucleotides match TRBD1. The source of this sequence is a young woman with acute or convalescent COVID-19. CDR3 residues: CSVDFGQAYNEQFF. Written as DNA, the CDR3 is TGCAGCGTTGATTTCGGACAGGCCTACAATGAGCAGTTCTTC.